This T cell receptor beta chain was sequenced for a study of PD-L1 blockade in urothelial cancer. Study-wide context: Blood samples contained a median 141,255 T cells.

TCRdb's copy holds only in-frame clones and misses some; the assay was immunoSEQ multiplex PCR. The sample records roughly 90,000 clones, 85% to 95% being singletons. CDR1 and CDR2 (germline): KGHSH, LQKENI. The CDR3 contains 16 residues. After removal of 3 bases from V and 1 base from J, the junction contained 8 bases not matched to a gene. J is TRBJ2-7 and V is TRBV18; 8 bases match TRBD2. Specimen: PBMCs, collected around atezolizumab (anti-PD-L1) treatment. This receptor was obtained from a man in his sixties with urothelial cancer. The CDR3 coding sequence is TGTGCCAGCTCACCCGGACTAGCCGCCGTGTCCTACGAGCAGTACTTC. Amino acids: CASSPGLAAVSYEQYF.